The 22 T cell receptor beta chains listed next were all sequenced from one sample in a study of vaccination and CD4 T cells after COVID-19. Sequencing of DNA taken from cultured CD4+ T cells relied on the Oncomine TCR Beta short-read assay. TCRdb redid the calling of the PCR reads with MiXCR, one entry per CDR3 protein. The table includes about 5,400 distinct CDR3 sequences, 30% to 35% detected once. No antigens are known for them. Described treatment: approximately nine-day PBMC culture with coronavirus spike peptide pools or control peptides (ViraFEST assay). Unexposed donor CD4+ T cells predated the COVID-19 pandemic, collected 2011-2018. Sequencing was done on a sample of CD4+ T cells from blood, cultured in vitro. The receptors here all came from a human donor in good health.

This clonotype was recorded a few times. The CDR3 loop reads CASSLSADYGYTF. DNA for the CDR3: TGCGCCAGCAGCTTGTCGGCAGACTATGGCTACACCTTC. The V and J genes are TRBV5-1 and TRBJ1-2; D gene uncertain. This CDR3 is 13 amino acids long. CDR1 SGHRS and CDR2 YFSETQ come from the germline V gene. V was trimmed by 1 base and J by 3 bases, leaving 7 bases between them.

The chain links TRBV19 to TRBJ1-5, with TRBD1 identical over 7 bases. Trimming removed 4 bases from V and 11 bases from J; junction bases left unmatched: 14. Germline V gives CDR1 LNHDA, CDR2 SQIVND (reference sequence). This CDR3 has 15 residues. CDR3 sequence reads: CASSSGTAGPGAQHF. The CDR3 nucleotides are TGTGCCAGTAGTAGCGGGACAGCTGGCCCGGGGGCCCAGCATTTT.

The V call is TRBV7-9, the J call TRBJ1-6, with D unresolved. The germline CDR1 and CDR2 sequences are SEHNR and FQNEAQ (reference sequence). The CDR3 sequence is 12 residues long. The germline V and J ends were trimmed by 5 bases and 8 bases, with 7 bases remaining between them. CDR3 bases: TGTGCCAGCAGCCCTCAGGATTCACCCCTCCACTTT. Protein sequence: CASSPQDSPLHF.

The CDR3 bases are TGTGCCAGCAGCTTGGGGACGGAGAAGCAGTATTTT. This encodes CASSLGTEKQYF. The chain uses TRBV5-4 and TRBJ2-3; D remains ambiguous. Germline V CDR1 and CDR2: SGHNT, YYREEE (reference sequence). The CDR3 is 12 amino acids. V was cut by 0 bases and J by 11 bases, with 10 bases left in between.

This clonotype occurred a few times. The chain employs TRBV7-9 and TRBJ1-6; the D gene is possibly TRBD1 (5 bases). This CDR3 spans 15 amino acids. The germline V gene has CDR1 SEHNR and CDR2 FQNEAQ (reference sequence). V was cut by 5 bases and J by 10 bases, with 18 bases left in between. In nucleotides, the CDR3 is TGTGCCAGCAGCCCTGGGGCGGGAGCCCGATCACCCCTCCACTTT. It yields the protein CASSPGAGARSPLHF.

The rearrangement uses TRBV12-3 or TRBV12-4 and TRBJ2-1; 8 nucleotides line up with TRBD1. This CDR3 has 15 residues. V shed 6 bases and J 0 bases; nucleotides not matched to a gene: 4. In nucleotides, the CDR3 is TGTGCCAGCAGCCCCGGACAGGGCTCCTACAATGAGCAGTTCTTC. Its protein is CASSPGQGSYNEQFF.

This clonotype has only a few counts. The V gene is TRBV21-1, the J gene TRBJ2-1; the table's D call TRBD1 went unverified against the DNA. TRBV21-1 is a documented pseudogene. There are 18 residues in the CDR3. The CDR3 sequence is CASSPETGFPGGYNEQFF. In DNA form, the CDR3 reads TGTGCCAGCAGCCCTGAGACAGGGTTTCCCGGGGGTTACAATGAGCAGTTCTTC.

This clonotype was observed a handful of times. The V gene is TRBV20-1, the J gene TRBJ1-1; tentatively, D is TRBD1 (5 bases). The CDR3 has 14 amino acids. Trimming removed 0 bases at V and 4 bases at J, with 12 bases between. CDR1 and CDR2 from the germline V gene are DFQATT and SNEGSKA (reference sequence). This CDR3 reads CSARDQGGSTEAFF. In DNA, the CDR3 is TGCAGTGCTAGAGATCAGGGAGGATCCACTGAAGCTTTCTTT.

V and J are TRBV19 and TRBJ1-3, with D unresolved. CDR1 is LNHDA and CDR2 is SQIVND in the germline V gene (reference sequence). CDR3 length equals 12 residues. V was pared by 5 bases and J by 4 bases, with 6 bases between. CDR3 region: CASSLEGNTIYF. CDR3 in DNA: TGTGCCAGTAGTCTGGAGGGAAACACCATATATTTT.

This clonotype showed up just a few times. Here the CDR3 DNA reads TGTGCCAGCAGTGTTCTCAGGGGTCAGCCCCAGCATTTT. Translation: CASSVLRGQPQHF. The V call is TRBV6-1, the J call TRBJ1-5, with D possibly TRBD1 on 6 matching bases. Germline V lookup: CDR1 MNHNS, CDR2 SASEGT. There are 13 residues in the CDR3. Trimming cost V 4 bases and J 6 bases, with 10 bases left between them.

This chain connects TRBV4-2 to TRBJ2-3, with 11 bases identical to TRBD2. J lost 6 bases, V lost 1 base, and 3 bases had no gene match. The CDR3 covers 15 residues. CDR1 and CDR2 (germline): LGHNA, YNFKEQ. The DNA of the CDR3 is TGTGCCAGCAGCCAAGTACTAGCGGGGGTGGATACGCAGTATTTT. This sequence encodes CASSQVLAGVDTQYF.

The V call is TRBV29-1, the J call TRBJ1-1; perhaps TRBD1 as D (5 bases). Germline loops: CDR1 SQVTM, CDR2 ANQGSEA. The ends were cut back, 7 bases at V and 11 bases at J, with 17 bases in the middle. The CDR3 is made up of 11 amino acids. CDR3 nucleotide sequence: TGCAGCGGGACCATGGGCAGGGAGGCTTTCTTT. This encodes CSGTMGREAFF. The full variable domain, with the rest looked up from reference TRBV29-1 and TRBJ1-1, is SAVISQKPSRDICQRGTSLTIQCQVDSQVTMMFWYRQQPGQSLTLIATANQGSEATYESGFVIDKFPISRPNLTFSTLTVSNMSPEDSSIYLCSGTMGREAFFGQGTRLTVV.

This chain links TRBV12-3 or TRBV12-4 with TRBJ2-7, with D possibly matching TRBD2 (5 bases). Trimming took 3 bases from V and 3 from J, leaving 9 bases between them. The CDR3 runs 13 residues. CDR3 DNA sequence: TGTGCCAGCAGTTTTGGACGGGACTACGAGCAGTACTTC. Amino acid sequence: CASSFGRDYEQYF.

The table lists this clonotype with a few counts. The chain combines TRBV6-5 with TRBJ1-6; D not certain. V was clipped by 0 bases and J by 5 bases, with 11 bases between them. This CDR3 region has 16 residues. CDR1 and CDR2 from the germline V gene are MNHEY and SVGAGI. The CDR3 DNA follows: TGTGCCAGCAGTTACTCGAAGAGCCAACATAATTCACCCCTCCACTTT. This codes for CASSYSKSQHNSPLHF.

This clonotype was seen more than once but under ten times. This rearrangement joins TRBV20-1 to TRBJ2-5; 9 nucleotides line up with TRBD1. J was trimmed by 3 bases and V by 3 bases; bases with no gene match: 8. This CDR3 has 15 amino acids. Germline assignment: CDR1 DFQATT and CDR2 SNEGSKA (reference sequence). The DNA of the CDR3 is TGCAGTGCTAGGCCGACCGGGACAGGGAAAGAGACCCAGTACTTC. It translates to CSARPTGTGKETQYF.

This clonotype appeared a few times. The V gene is TRBV19, the J gene TRBJ1-5, with D possibly matching TRBD1 (6 bases). The germline V gene has CDR1 LNHDA and CDR2 SQIVND (reference sequence). There are 16 residues in the CDR3. V gave up 5 bases and J gave up 6 bases, with 20 bases separating them. The CDR3 reads CASSPSHTGSGQPQHF. The CDR3 DNA reads as TGTGCCAGTAGTCCATCACATACAGGGTCGGGTCAGCCCCAGCATTTT.

The chain uses TRBV12-3 or TRBV12-4 and TRBJ1-1, with D tentatively TRBD1 (6 bases). V was clipped by 4 bases and J by 1 base, with 10 bases between them. There are 14 residues in the CDR3. Here the CDR3 DNA reads TGTGCCAGCAGTTGGGGGGCGCCGAACACTGAAGCTTTCTTT. Its translation is CASSWGAPNTEAFF.

CDR3 coding DNA: TGCAGCGCCCAGTCGGCAGGGGGATATAACTATGGCTACACCTTC. This sequence encodes CSAQSAGGYNYGYTF. V is TRBV29-1 and J is TRBJ1-2; TRBD1 matches at 7 bases. The V gene's germline CDR1 is SQVTM and CDR2 ANQGSEA. The V and J ends lost 7 bases and 1 base, in that order; junction bases with no gene match: 12. The CDR3 totals 15 residues.

The CDR3, as DNA: TGTGCCAGCAGCGGGGGGGCCACAGATACGCAGTATTTT. Its protein product is CASSGGATDTQYF. The chain has TRBV6-4 and TRBJ2-3, with TRBD2 matching over 8 bases. After removal of 6 bases from V and 2 bases from J, the junction contained 1 base not matched to a gene. The germline CDR1 and CDR2 sequences are MRHNA and SNTAGT. The CDR3 is 13 amino acids.

The chain is built from TRBV7-2 and TRBJ2-5, with TRBD2 identical over 14 bases. This CDR3 has 17 residues. V lost 4 bases, J lost 1 base, and 5 bases stayed unmatched. Germline CDR1 SGHTA, CDR2 FQGNSA. The CDR3 protein is CASSWMGTSGGQETQYF. The CDR3 nucleotides are TGTGCCAGCAGCTGGATGGGGACTAGCGGGGGCCAAGAGACCCAGTACTTC. Drawing the rest from reference TRBV7-2 and TRBJ2-5, the complete variable domain is GAGVSQSPSNKVTEKGKDVELRCDPISGHTALYWYRQSLGQGLEFLIYFQGNSAPDKSGLPSDRFSAERTGGSVSTLTIQRTQQEDSAVYLCASSWMGTSGGQETQYFGPGTRLLVL.

This clonotype was counted only a few times. This chain uses TRBV20-1 with TRBJ2-3; 11 bases agree with TRBD2. CDR1 DFQATT and CDR2 SNEGSKA come from the germline V gene (reference sequence). The trim removed 3 bases at V and 2 bases at J, leaving 10 bases unmatched. CDR3 size: 17 residues. DNA for the CDR3: TGCAGTGCTAGTGGGGGACTTAGCGGGGGGGCCACAGATACGCAGTATTTT. Translation gives CSASGGLSGGATDTQYF.

V gene TRBV7-2 combines with J gene TRBJ2-3; D is possibly TRBD1 (6 bases). The CDR3 contains 17 residues. V was clipped by 3 bases and J by 0 bases, with 16 bases between them. Germline values: CDR1 SGHTA, CDR2 FQGNSA. CDR3 bases: TGTGCCAGCAGCTTCCCGACAGGCTGGTCTAGCACAGATACGCAGTATTTT. Protein product: CASSFPTGWSSTDTQYF.